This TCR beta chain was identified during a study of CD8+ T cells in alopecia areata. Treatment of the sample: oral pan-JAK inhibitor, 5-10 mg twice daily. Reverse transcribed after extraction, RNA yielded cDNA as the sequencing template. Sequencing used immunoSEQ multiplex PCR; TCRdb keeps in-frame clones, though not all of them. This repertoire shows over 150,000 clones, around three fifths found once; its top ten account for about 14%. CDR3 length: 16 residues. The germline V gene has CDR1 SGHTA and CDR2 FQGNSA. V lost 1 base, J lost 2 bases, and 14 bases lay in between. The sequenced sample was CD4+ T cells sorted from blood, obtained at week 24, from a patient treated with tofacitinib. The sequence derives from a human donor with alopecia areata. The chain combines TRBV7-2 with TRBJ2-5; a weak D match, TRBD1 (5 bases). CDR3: CASSLGAGRPQETQYF. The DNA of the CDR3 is TGTGCCAGCAGCTTAGGGGCAGGGCGCCCACAAGAGACCCAGTACTTC.